These T cell receptor beta chains were read from a single sample in a study of T cells after yellow fever vaccination. TCRdb itself ran the 5' RACE reads through MiXCR, one entry per CDR3 protein. The sample carries about 200,000 distinct CDR3 sequences, about 3% recorded once. The specimen was CD4+ T cells sorted from PBMCs, collected 10 days after the yellow fever booster vaccination. These receptor sequences come from a man younger than 35 who received the YFV17D yellow fever vaccine. The CDR3 runs from the conserved cysteine through the conserved F or W. D genes are given only for firm matches. A clone size is listed for some rows: how often the clone was seen (once, few, many), or a class if it is expanded.

J gene | V gene | clone size | D gene | CDR3 DNA | CDR3 protein
TRBJ1-4 | TRBV6-5 | many | . | TGTGCCAGCGAACGCGGACGGCTCGGTCCTGCAACTAATGAAAAACTGTTTTTT | CASERGRLGPATNEKLFF
TRBJ2-5 | TRBV9 | . | . | TGTGCCAGCACAAAAAGTGGGGCGGGGAGCCAAGAGACCCAGTACTTC | CASTKSGAGSQETQYF
TRBJ2-1 | TRBV5-1 | . | . | TGCGCCAGCAGGTTGGGCCCGAGCTCCTACAATGAGCGGTTCTTC | CASRLGPSSYNERFF
TRBJ1-1 | TRBV5-5 | many | . | TGTGCCAGCAGCTTGGCCTCAACAGCCGATGAAGCTTTCTTT | CASSLASTADEAFF
TRBJ2-2 | TRBV27 | many | . | TGTGCCAGCAGTTTAAATGGGCACGGGGAGCTGTTTTTT | CASSLNGHGELFF
TRBJ2-4 | TRBV4-2 | few | . | TGTGCCAGCAGCCAAGGCAGTCAAAACATTCAGTACTTC | CASSQGSQNIQYF
TRBJ1-4 | TRBV7-9 | many | . | TGTGCCAGCAGCTTAGGGCGTGAAAAACTGTTTTTT | CASSLGREKLFF
TRBJ2-3 | TRBV5-6 | many | TRBD1 | TGTGCCAGCAGCTCGTACAGGGGGCATACAGATACGCAGTATTTT | CASSSYRGHTDTQYF
TRBJ2-1 | TRBV5-1 | many | TRBD1 | TGCGCCAGCAGCCTCGGGACAGTCTACAATGAGCAGTTCTTC | CASSLGTVYNEQFF
TRBJ2-2 | TRBV7-9 | . | . | TGTGCCAGCAGCCTACTGAGACAGAACCCGAACACCGGGGAGCTGTTTTTT | CASSLLRQNPNTGELFF
TRBJ2-5 | TRBV11-2 | . | . | TGTGCCAGCAGTCAGAACAGCGGAAACCAAGAGACCCAGTACTTC | CASSQNSGNQETQYF